This TCR beta chain was sequenced for a study of T-cell reconstitution after alpha-beta-depleted transplantation in children. Unique molecular identifiers were incorporated into the prepared TCRbeta library. One entry per CDR3 protein results from TCRdb running MiXCR on the PCR reads. The table records 440,000 or so distinct CDR3 sequences, 11% of them present only once. The source of this sequence is a human donor who donated a stem cell graft to a child with acute myeloid leukemia. The source material was PBMCs from the stem cell graft donor, sampled from the stem cell graft.

The CDR3 DNA is TGCAGCGTTGGAGGTGGGGGCGCAGATACGCAGTATTTT. It is translated as CSVGGGGADTQYF. This rearrangement joins TRBV29-1 to TRBJ2-3; maybe TRBD1 (6 bases). The V end lost 4 bases, the J end lost 4 bases, and 12 bases lay between the germline ends. Germline V gene sequence: CDR1 SQVTM, CDR2 ANQGSEA. This CDR3 is built from 13 residues.